This T cell receptor beta chain came from a study of cytomegalovirus exposure and HLA in healthy donors. On the study more broadly: Most donors, around 81% of a few hundred genotyped, fell in the Caucasian-associated ancestry cluster.

To note about this clone: The antigen is not known.

The primer mix had 60 Vbeta and 13 Jbeta primers. Original methodology: Unique TCR beta chains numbered roughly 80 million in a later analysis, with roughly 11 million shared. Measured with immunoSEQ multiplex PCR; TCRdb has only the in-frame clones, and not every one. V, J and clone size reflect that table, while D and trimming were determined from the DNA. The table has 100,000 to 150,000 clones, roughly 80% seen once. The study, taken as a whole, reports: According to the study, 150 to 200 TCR beta chains were cytomegalovirus-associated. Associated with HLA alleles at 0.05 false discovery rate in a later analysis were 16,951 TCR beta sequences.

With V trimmed by 3 bases and J by 5 bases, 6 bases remained unmatched. The CDR3 is 16 residues long. Germline CDR1 is SGHDT and CDR2 is YYEEEE. The sample taken for sequencing was PBMCs. The source is a man between 18 and 35 years old in good health and CMV-seropositive. The chain employs TRBV5-6 and TRBJ2-5, with 14 bases identical to TRBD2. The CDR3 nucleotides read TGTGCCAGCAGCTCGGGACTAGCGGGAGTTTCGGAGACCCAGTACTTC. As protein: CASSSGLAGVSETQYF.